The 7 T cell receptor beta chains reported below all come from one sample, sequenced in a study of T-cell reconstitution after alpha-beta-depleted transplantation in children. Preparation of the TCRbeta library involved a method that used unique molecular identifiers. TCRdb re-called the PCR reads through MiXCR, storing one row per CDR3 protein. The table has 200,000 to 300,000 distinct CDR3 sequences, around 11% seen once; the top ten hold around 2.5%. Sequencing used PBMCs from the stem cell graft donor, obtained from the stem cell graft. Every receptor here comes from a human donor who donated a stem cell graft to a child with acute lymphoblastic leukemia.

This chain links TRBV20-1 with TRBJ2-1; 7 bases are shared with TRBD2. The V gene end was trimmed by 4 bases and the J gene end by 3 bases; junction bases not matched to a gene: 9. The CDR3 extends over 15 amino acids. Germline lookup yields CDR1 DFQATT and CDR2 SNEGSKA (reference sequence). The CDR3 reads CSATLFREVYNEQFF. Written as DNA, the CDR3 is TGCAGTGCTACTCTTTTTCGGGAGGTCTACAATGAGCAGTTCTTC.

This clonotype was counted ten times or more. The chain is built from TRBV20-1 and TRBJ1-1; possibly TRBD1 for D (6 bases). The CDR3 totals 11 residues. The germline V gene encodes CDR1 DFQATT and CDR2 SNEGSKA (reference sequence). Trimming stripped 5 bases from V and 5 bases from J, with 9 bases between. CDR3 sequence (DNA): TGCAGTGCTTGGACAGATACTGAAGCTTTCTTT. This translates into CSAWTDTEAFF.

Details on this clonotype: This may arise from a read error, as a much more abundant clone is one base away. The CDR3 DNA is TGCACCAGCAGCTTGAGGAGCGGGAGGGCATCCTACGAGCAGTACTTC. It is translated as CTSSLRSGRASYEQYF. The chain recombines TRBV5-1 with TRBJ2-7; 10 nucleotides match TRBD2. In germline, CDR1 is SGHRS, CDR2 YFSETQ. There are 16 residues in the CDR3.

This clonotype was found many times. The CDR3 nucleotides are TGTGCCAGCAGCCAAGACTCAAGGGTCCACGAGCAGTACTTC. Amino acid sequence: CASSQDSRVHEQYF. The chain recombines TRBV14 with TRBJ2-7; no firm D call. V was pared by 0 bases and J by 5 bases, with 11 bases between. Germline CDR1 and CDR2: SGHDN and FVKESK. CDR3 size: 14 residues.

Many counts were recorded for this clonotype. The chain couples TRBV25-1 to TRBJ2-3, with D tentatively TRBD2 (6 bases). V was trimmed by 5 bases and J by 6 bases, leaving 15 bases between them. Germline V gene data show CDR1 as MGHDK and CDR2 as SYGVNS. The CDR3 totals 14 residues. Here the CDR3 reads CASSKSGREDTQYF. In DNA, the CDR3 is TGTGCCAGCAGTAAGTCCGGGAGAGAGGATACGCAGTATTTT.

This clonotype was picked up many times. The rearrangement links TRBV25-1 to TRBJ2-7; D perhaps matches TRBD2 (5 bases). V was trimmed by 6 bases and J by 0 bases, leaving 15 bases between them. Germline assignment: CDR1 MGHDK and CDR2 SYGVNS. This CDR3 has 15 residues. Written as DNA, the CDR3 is TGTGCCAGCAGCGCAAGTAGGGAGAGCTCCTACGAGCAGTACTTC. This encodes CASSASRESSYEQYF.

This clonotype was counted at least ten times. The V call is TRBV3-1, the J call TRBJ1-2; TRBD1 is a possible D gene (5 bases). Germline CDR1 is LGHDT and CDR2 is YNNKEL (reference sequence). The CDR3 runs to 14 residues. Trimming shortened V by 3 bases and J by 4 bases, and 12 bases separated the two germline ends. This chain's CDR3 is CASSQEGRGYGYTF. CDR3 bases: TGTGCCAGCAGCCAGGAGGGAAGGGGCTATGGCTACACCTTC.